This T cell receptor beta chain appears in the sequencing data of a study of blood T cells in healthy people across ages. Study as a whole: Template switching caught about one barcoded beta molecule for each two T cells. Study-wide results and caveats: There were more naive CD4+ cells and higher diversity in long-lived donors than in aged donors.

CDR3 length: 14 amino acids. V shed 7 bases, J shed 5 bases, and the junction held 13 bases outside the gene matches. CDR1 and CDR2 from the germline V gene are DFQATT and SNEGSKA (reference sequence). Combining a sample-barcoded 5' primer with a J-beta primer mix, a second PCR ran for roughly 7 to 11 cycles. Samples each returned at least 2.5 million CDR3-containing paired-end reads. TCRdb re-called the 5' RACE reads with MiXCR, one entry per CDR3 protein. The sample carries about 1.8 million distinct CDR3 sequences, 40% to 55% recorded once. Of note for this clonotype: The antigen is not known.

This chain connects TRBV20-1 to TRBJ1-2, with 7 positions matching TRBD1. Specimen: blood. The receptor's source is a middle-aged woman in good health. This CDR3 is CSVSYTGTAYGYTF. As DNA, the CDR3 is TGCAGTGTCTCCTACACCGGGACAGCTTATGGCTACACCTTC.